This T cell receptor (beta chain) comes out of a study of technical replicates of blood from several donors. From germline, CDR1 is SGDLS and CDR2 YYNGEE. V was clipped by 3 bases and J by 5 bases; unmatched bases: 12. The CDR3 is made up of 17 amino acids. Assay: immunoSEQ multiplex PCR; the TCRdb copy retains only in-frame clones and omits some. This table holds 70,000 to 95,000 clones, roughly 94% found once. The chain employs TRBV9 and TRBJ2-7; 12 bases agree with TRBD2. This receptor was taken from a human donor in good health. The specimen sequenced was T cells isolated from PBMCs. The DNA for the CDR3 is TGTGCCAGCAGCGCCACGACTAGCGGGAGAGGGGGCGACGAGCAGTACTTC. As protein: CASSATTSGRGGDEQYF.